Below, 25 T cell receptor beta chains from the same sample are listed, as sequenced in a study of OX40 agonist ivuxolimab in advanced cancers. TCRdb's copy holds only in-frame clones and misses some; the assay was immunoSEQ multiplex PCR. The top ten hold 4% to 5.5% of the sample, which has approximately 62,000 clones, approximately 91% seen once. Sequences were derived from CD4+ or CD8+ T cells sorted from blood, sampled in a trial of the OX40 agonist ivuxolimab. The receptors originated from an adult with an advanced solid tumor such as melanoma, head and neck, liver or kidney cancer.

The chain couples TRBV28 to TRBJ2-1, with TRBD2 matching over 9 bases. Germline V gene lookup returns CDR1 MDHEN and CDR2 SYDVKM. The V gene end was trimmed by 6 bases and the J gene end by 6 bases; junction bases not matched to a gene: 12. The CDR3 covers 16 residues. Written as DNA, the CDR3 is TGTGCCAGCAGACCAAGGACCGGGACTAGCTCCAATGAGCAGTTCTTC. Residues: CASRPRTGTSSNEQFF.

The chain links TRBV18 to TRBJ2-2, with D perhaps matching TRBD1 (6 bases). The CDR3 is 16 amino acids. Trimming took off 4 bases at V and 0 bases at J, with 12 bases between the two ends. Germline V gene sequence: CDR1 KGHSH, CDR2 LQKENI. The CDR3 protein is CASSQTGWSNTGELFF. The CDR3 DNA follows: TGTGCCAGCTCACAAACAGGGTGGTCGAACACCGGGGAGCTGTTTTTT.

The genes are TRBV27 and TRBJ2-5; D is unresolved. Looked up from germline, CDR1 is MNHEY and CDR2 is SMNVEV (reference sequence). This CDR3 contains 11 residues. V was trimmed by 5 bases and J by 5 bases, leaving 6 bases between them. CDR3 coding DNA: TGTGCCAGCAGTAATTACGAGACCCAGTACTTC. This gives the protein CASSNYETQYF.

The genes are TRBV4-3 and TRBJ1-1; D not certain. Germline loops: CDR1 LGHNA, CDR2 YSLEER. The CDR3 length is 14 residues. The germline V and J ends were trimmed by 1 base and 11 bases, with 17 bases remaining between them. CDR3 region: CASSQGRSVMFAFF. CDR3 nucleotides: TGCGCCAGCAGCCAAGGCCGATCGGTAATGTTCGCTTTCTTT.

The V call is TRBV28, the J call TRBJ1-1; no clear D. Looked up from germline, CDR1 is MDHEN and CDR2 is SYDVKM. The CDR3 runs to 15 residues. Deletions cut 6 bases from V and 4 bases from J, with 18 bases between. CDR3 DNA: TGTGCCAGCAGCTTTCCCCCTAGGGAGAGCACTGAAGCTTTCTTT. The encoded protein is CASSFPPRESTEAFF. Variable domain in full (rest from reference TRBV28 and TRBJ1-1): DVKVTQSSRYLVKRTGEKVFLECVQDMDHENMFWYRQDPGLGLRLIYFSYDVKMKEKGDIPEGYSVSREKKERFSLILESASTNQTSMYLCASSFPPRESTEAFFGQGTRLTVV.

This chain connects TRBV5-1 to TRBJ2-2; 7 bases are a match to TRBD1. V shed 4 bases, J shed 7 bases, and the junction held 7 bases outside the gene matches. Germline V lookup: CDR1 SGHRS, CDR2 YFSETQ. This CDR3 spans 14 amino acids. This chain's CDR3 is CASSPGQLDGELFF. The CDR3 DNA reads TGCGCCAGCAGCCCGGGACAGCTCGACGGGGAGCTGTTTTTT. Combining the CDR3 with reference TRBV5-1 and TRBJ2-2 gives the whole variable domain KAGVTQTPRYLIKTRGQQVTLSCSPISGHRSVSWYQQTPGQGLQFLFEYFSETQRNKGNFPGRFSGRQFSNSRSEMNVSTLELGDSALYLCASSPGQLDGELFFGEGSRLTVL.

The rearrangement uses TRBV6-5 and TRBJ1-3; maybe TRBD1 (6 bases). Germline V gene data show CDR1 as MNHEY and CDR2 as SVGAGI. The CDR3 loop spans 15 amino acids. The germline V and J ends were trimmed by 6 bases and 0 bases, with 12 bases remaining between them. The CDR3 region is CASSRGGNSGNTIYF. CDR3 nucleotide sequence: TGTGCCAGCAGCAGAGGGGGAAACTCTGGAAACACCATATATTTT.

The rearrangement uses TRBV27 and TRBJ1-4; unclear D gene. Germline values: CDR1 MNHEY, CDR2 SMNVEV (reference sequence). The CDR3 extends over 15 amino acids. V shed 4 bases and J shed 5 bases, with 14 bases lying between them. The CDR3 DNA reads TGTGCCAGCAGTTCGCGACTGGGAGGGAATGAAAAACTGTTTTTT. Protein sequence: CASSSRLGGNEKLFF.

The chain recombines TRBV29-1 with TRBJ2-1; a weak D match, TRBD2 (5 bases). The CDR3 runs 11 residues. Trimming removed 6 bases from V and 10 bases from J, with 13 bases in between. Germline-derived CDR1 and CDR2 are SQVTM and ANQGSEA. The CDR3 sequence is CSVSRSGEQFF. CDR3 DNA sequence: TGCAGCGTGTCGAGGAGCGGAGAGCAGTTCTTC.

The CDR3 region has the DNA TGCGCCAGCAGCTTGAGGCGGGAGAAAACTAGCACAGATACGCAGTATTTT. It is translated as CASSLRREKTSTDTQYF. The gene calls are TRBV5-1 and TRBJ2-3; 7 bases are shared with TRBD2. Losses at the gene ends were 1 base for V and 0 bases for J; bases not matched to a gene: 8. CDR3 length: 17 residues. The germline V gene encodes CDR1 SGHRS and CDR2 YFSETQ.

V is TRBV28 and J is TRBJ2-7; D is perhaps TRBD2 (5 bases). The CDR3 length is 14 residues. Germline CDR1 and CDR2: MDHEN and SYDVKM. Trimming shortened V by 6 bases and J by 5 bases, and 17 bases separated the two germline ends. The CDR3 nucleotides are TGTGCCAGCAGGAGGGAACTAGTCCTCCACGAGCAGTACTTC. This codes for CASRRELVLHEQYF.

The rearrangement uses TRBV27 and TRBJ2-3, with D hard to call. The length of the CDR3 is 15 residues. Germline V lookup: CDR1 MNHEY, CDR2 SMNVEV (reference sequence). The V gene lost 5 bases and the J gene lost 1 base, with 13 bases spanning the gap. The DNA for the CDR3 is TGTGCCAGCAGTCCCCGGATGTCAGGCACAGATACGCAGTATTTT. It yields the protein CASSPRMSGTDTQYF.

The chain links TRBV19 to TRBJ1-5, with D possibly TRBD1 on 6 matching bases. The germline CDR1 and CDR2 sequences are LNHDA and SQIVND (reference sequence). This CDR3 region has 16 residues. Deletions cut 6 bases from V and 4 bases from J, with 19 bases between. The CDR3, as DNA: TGTGCCAGTAGGGGGGCCTGGGCCATTGGTAATCAGCCCCAGCATTTT. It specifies CASRGAWAIGNQPQHF.

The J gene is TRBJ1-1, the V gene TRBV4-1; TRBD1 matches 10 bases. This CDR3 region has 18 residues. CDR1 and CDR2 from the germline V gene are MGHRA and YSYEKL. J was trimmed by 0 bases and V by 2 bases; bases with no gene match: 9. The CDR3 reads CASSQKGDRGLMNTEAFF. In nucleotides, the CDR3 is TGCGCCAGCAGCCAAAAAGGGGACAGGGGCCTCATGAACACTGAAGCTTTCTTT.

DNA for the CDR3: TGTGCCAGCAGCTTAGCGGGGACCTTAGCTGGAAACACCATATATTTT. Protein: CASSLAGTLAGNTIYF. The V call is TRBV7-2, the J call TRBJ1-3, with D possibly TRBD1 on 5 matching bases. Germline loops: CDR1 SGHTA, CDR2 FQGNSA. V was trimmed by 0 bases and J by 2 bases, leaving 11 bases between them. CDR3 length: 16 amino acids. Filled out from reference TRBV7-2 and TRBJ1-3, the complete variable domain reads GAGVSQSPSNKVTEKGKDVELRCDPISGHTALYWYRQSLGQGLEFLIYFQGNSAPDKSGLPSDRFSAERTGGSVSTLTIQRTQQEDSAVYLCASSLAGTLAGNTIYFGEGSWLTVV.

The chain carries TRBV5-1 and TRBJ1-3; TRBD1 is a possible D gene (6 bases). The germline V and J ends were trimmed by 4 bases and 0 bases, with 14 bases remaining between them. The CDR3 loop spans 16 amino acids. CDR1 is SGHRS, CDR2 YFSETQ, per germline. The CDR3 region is CASSRAQGHSGNTIYF. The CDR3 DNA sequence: TGCGCCAGCAGCCGGGCACAGGGACACTCTGGAAACACCATATATTTT.

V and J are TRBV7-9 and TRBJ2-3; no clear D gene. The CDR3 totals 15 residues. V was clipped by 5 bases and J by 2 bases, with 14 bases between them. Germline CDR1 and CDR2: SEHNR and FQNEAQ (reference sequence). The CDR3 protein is CASSQANLYTDTQYF. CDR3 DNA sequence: TGTGCCAGCAGCCAGGCCAATTTGTACACAGATACGCAGTATTTT.

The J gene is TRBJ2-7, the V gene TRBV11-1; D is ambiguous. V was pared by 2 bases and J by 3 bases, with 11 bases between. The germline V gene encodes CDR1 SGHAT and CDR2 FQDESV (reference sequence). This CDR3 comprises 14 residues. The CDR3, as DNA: TGTGCCAGCAGCTTACTCCGGAAGAACTACGAGCAGTACTTC. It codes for CASSLLRKNYEQYF.

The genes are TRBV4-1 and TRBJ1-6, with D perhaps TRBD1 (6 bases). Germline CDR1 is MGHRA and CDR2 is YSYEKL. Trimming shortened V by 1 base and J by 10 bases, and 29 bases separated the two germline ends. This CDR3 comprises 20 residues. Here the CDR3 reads CASSQGERGAGEKGRSPLHF. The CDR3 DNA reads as TGCGCCAGCAGCCAAGGTGAAAGGGGAGCAGGGGAGAAAGGTCGCTCACCCCTCCACTTT.

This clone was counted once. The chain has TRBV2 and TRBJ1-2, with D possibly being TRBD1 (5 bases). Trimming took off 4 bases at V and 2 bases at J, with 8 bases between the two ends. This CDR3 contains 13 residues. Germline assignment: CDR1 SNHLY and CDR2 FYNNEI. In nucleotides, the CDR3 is TGTGCCAGCAGTGGGGACCTAAACTATGGCTACACCTTC. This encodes CASSGDLNYGYTF. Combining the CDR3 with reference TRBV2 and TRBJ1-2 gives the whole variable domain EPEVTQTPSHQVTQMGQEVILRCVPISNHLYFYWYRQILGQKVEFLVSFYNNEISEKSEIFDDQFSVERPDGSNFTLKIRSTKLEDSAMYFCASSGDLNYGYTFGSGTRLTVV.

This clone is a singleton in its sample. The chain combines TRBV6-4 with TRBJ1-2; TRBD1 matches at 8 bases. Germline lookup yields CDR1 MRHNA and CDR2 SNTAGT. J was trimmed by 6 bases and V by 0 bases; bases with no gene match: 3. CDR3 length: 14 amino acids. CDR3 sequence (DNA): TGTGCCAGCAGTGACTCGTGGACAGGGAATGGCTACACCTTC. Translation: CASSDSWTGNGYTF.

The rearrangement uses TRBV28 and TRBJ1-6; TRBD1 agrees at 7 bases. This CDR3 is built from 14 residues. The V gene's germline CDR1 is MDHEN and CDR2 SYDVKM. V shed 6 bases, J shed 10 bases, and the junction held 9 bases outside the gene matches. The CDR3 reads CASRKGTAASPLHF. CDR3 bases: TGTGCCAGCAGGAAGGGGACAGCGGCGTCACCCCTCCACTTT.

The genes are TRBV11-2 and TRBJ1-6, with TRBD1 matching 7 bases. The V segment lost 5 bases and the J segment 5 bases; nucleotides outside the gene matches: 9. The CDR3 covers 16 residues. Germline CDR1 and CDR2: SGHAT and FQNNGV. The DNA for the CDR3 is TGTGCCAGCAGCGATAGGGGACAGCTGAATAATTCACCCCTCCACTTT. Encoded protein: CASSDRGQLNNSPLHF.

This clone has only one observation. The CDR3 nucleotides are TGTGCCAGCGGACACGGATCTTTCCCCGGGGAGCTGTTTTTT. This translates into CASGHGSFPGELFF. This chain joins TRBV6-4 and TRBJ2-2, with D possibly being TRBD1 (5 bases). The V end lost 8 bases, the J end lost 6 bases, and 16 bases lay between the germline ends. Germline-derived CDR1 and CDR2 are MRHNA and SNTAGT. There are 14 residues in the CDR3.

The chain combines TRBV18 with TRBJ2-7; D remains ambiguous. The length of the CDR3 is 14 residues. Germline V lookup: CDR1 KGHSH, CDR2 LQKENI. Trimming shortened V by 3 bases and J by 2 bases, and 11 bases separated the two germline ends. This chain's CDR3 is CASSPLATTYEQYF. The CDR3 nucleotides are TGTGCCAGCTCACCCCTGGCCACGACCTACGAGCAGTACTTC.